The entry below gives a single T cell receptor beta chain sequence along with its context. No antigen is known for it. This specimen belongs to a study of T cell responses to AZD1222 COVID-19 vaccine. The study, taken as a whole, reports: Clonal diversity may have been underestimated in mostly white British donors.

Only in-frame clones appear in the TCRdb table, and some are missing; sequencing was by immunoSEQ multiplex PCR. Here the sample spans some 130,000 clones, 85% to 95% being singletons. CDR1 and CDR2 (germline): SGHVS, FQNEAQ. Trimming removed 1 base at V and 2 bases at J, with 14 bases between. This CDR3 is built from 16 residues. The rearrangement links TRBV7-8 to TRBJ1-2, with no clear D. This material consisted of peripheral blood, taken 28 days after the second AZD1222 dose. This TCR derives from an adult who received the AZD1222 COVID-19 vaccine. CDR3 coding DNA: TGTGCCAGCAGCTTAGTTCGGGGAGGGAACAACTATGGCTACACCTTC. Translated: CASSLVRGGNNYGYTF.